This TCR beta chain was recorded in a study of T cell repertoires in cytomegalovirus infection (dated by TCRdb to the late 2010s). Study-wide context: The HLA type of each donor mattered for the analysis, because public TCR beta signatures pointed to carriage of CMV infection along with the matching HLA type. Results the study describes overall, beyond this receptor: In both this cohort and an independent roughly 350-donor cohort, the cumulative frequency of public TCR beta family members distinguished carriers of CMV infection plus the relevant HLA type. The ex vivo response was dominated by HLA-C-restricted CMV-specific TCR beta clonotypes, which also provided the single most frequent clonotype in two of eight donors.

Between the V and J ends, shortened by 1 base and 8 bases respectively, the junction contains 9 bases. The CDR3, cysteine through phenylalanine, is 12 amino acids long. Of all the DNA, just the CDR3 is kept, 36 bases in frame from base 1. The germline V gene encodes CDR1 SEHNR and CDR2 FQNEAQ (reference sequence). TCRdb lists the instrument as Illumina HiSeq 1500. TCRdb reanalyzed the raw reads on its own, using fastp at Q25 for trimming and MiXCR for clone calling, and kept in-frame beta chains. Rows merge per CDR3 protein into single entries with the most common DNA and genes. The sample table records 350,000 to 550,000 distinct CDR3 sequences; roughly 30% of these occur just once. The ten largest clones capture roughly 13% of the sample. Regarding this clonotype: Its antigen is still unknown. No much larger clone exists at a distance of one base, and base qualities are not known.

This TCR was recovered from a human donor in good health (CMV status not recorded). Some clones in this sample may be carry-over from other donors' samples. Input material: PBMCs. The rearrangement joined TRBV7-9 to TRBJ2-7; the D segment could be TRBD2, given 6 matching bases. The CDR3 in this case is CASSLGRGQQYF. The DNA reads TGTGCCAGCAGCTTAGGGAGGGGCCAGCAGTACTTC.